This entry describes one T cell receptor (beta chain). The antigen is unknown. The data originate from a study of blood T cells in healthy people across ages. Each donor gave approximately 9.7 milliliters of peripheral blood. The authors extracted at least 5.5 micrograms of total RNA per sample. CDR3 length: 12 residues. Germline V gene data show CDR1 as SNHLY and CDR2 as FYNNEI. V was pared by 3 bases and J by 11 bases, with 6 bases of the junction left unmatched. PCR was performed a second time for about 7 to 11 cycles using a sample-barcoded 5' primer and a J-beta primer mix. Each TCR beta cDNA got a 12-nucleotide random molecular identifier. TCRdb re-analysed the 5' RACE reads in MiXCR, keeping a single row per CDR3 protein. Of about 730,000 distinct CDR3 sequences in the sample, roughly 41% were seen once. The study's findings and limits: The long-lived group displayed more naive CD4+ cells, plus higher diversity, than the aged donors did.

The sample comprised blood. The V gene is TRBV2, the J gene TRBJ1-1; TRBD1 aligns across 7 bases. This clonotype was obtained from a woman aged 60 to 75 in good health. For the CDR3, the DNA is TGTGCCAGCAGTGACTTGGACAGGACGGCTTTCTTT. It specifies CASSDLDRTAFF.